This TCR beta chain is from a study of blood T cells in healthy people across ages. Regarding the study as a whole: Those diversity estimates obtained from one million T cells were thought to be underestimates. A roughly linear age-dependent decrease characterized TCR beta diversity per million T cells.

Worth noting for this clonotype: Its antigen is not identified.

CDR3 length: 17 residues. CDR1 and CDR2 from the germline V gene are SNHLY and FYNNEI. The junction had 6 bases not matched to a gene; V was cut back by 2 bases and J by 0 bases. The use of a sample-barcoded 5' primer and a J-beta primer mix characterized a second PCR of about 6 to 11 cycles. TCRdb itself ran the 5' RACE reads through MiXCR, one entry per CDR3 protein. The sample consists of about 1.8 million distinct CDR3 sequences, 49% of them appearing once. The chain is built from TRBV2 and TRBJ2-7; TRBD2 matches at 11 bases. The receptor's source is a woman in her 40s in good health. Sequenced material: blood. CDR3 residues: CASSETGTSGLSYEQYF. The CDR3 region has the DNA TGTGCCAGCAGTGAAACCGGGACTAGCGGTCTCTCCTACGAGCAGTACTTC.